This T cell receptor beta chain comes out of a study of blood T cell repertoires in COVID-19. Study-level information: COVID-19 samples, acute and convalescent, were from the United States, Italy and Spain. PBMCs, B-cell-depleted T cells, or T cells were the source of the cDNA or gDNA that made up the material.

This CDR3 region has 16 residues. V was cut by 3 bases and J by 0 bases, with 14 bases left in between. CDR1 and CDR2 from the germline V gene are LGHDT and YNNKEL (reference sequence). Per the original data handling: Amplification from reference gene primers served as the basis for estimated nucleated cell counts. Generated by immunoSEQ multiplex PCR, the TCRdb table keeps only in-frame clones and is missing some. V and J calls and clone size are those listed in that table; D and trimming were worked out from the DNA. In the table there are tens of thousands of clones, about 80% of which are singletons.

The chain employs TRBV3-1 (or the pseudogene TRBV3-2) and TRBJ1-1; a possible D gene is TRBD1 (6 bases). The material sequenced was peripheral blood. The sequence was obtained from a woman between 65 and 79 years old with acute or convalescent COVID-19. The CDR3 nucleotides are TGTGCCAGCAGCCACCCCCTTCAGGGGTTGAACACTGAAGCTTTCTTT. Its translation is CASSHPLQGLNTEAFF.